The rows below give T cell receptor beta chains drawn from one sample of a study of shared clonotypes between healthy human individuals. Assay used: immunoSEQ multiplex PCR; TCRdb lists only in-frame clones, some missing. This table has about 680,000 clones, 74% appearing once. Sequenced: memory CD4+ T cells sorted from blood. Every receptor here comes from a woman in her thirties in good health. Each CDR3 is given without its conserved first and last residue. A D gene is named only where the DNA matches it firmly.

v_call	j_call	d_call	cdr3_aa
TRBV5-4	TRBJ2-1	.	ASSLGGAGHLYNEQF
TRBV5-1	TRBJ2-3	TRBD1	ASSLGGQAGTDTQY
TRBV28	TRBJ2-7	TRBD2	ASSPGTTLRSSYEQY
TRBV7-9	TRBJ1-1	TRBD1	ASSPQGASTEAF
TRBV5-6	TRBJ2-1	.	ASDRRVSYNEQF
TRBV18	TRBJ2-7	.	ASSPSQYEQY
TRBV28	TRBJ2-5	.	ASSTPPTQETQY
TRBV28	TRBJ2-4	.	ASSLSVGNIQY
TRBV6-6	TRBJ1-2	TRBD1	ASSYSDREYGYT
TRBV5-4	TRBJ1-1	.	ASSLQGKTEAF
TRBV5-4	TRBJ2-5	TRBD2	ASSLAGGPGETQY
TRBV28	TRBJ2-7	.	ASSSMGGSYEQY
TRBV18	TRBJ2-3	.	ASSPREKDTQY
TRBV25-1	TRBJ1-2	TRBD1	ASSEIQGARGYT
TRBV7-8	TRBJ2-1	TRBD1	ASSSVNRGREQF
TRBV4-2	TRBJ2-1	TRBD1	ASSHPGQGADEQF
TRBV19	TRBJ1-2	TRBD1	ASSIDRGTEENGYT
TRBV4-2	TRBJ2-7	.	ASSLLRVGYEQY
TRBV19	TRBJ2-3	.	ASAPGRYRTDTQY